Listed below are T cell receptor beta chains from one sample, sequenced in a study of T-cell reconstitution after alpha-beta-depleted transplantation in children. TCRdb re-derived calls from the PCR reads in MiXCR, one entry per CDR3 protein. The sample has 120,000 or so distinct CDR3 sequences, under 13% seen once. The specimen was PBMCs from the stem cell graft donor, collected from the stem cell graft. The receptors shown here come from a human donor who donated a stem cell graft to a child with acute lymphoblastic leukemia. Each CDR3 is given with its conserved first and last residue. A D gene is named only where the DNA matches it firmly. The size entry is marked missing in some rows and otherwise reads once, few, many or a size class.

D gene: NA; clone size: many; J gene: TRBJ2-1; V gene: TRBV27; CDR3 protein: CASTLSTSSYNEQFF; CDR3 DNA: TGTGCCAGCACCCTCTCAACCAGCTCCTACAATGAGCAGTTCTTC
D gene: NA; clone size: many; J gene: TRBJ2-2; V gene: TRBV5-1; CDR3 protein: CASSLAASSTGELFF; CDR3 DNA: TGCGCCAGCAGCTTGGCGGCGTCTAGTACTGGGGAGCTGTTTTTT
D gene: NA; clone size: many; J gene: TRBJ2-3; V gene: TRBV5-5; CDR3 protein: CASSLAGYPSTDTQYF; CDR3 DNA: TGTGCCAGCAGCTTGGCCGGGTATCCTAGCACAGATACGCAGTATTTT
D gene: NA; clone size: many; J gene: TRBJ1-1; V gene: TRBV4-1; CDR3 protein: CASSQVTAVEAFF; CDR3 DNA: TGCGCCAGCAGCCAAGTTACGGCAGTTGAAGCTTTCTTT
D gene: TRBD2; clone size: many; J gene: TRBJ2-3; V gene: TRBV14; CDR3 protein: CASSQDYSGSLTDTQYF; CDR3 DNA: TGTGCCAGCAGCCAAGATTATAGCGGGAGTCTAACAGATACGCAGTATTTT
D gene: NA; clone size: many; J gene: TRBJ1-5; V gene: TRBV9; CDR3 protein: CASSVGTANQPQHF; CDR3 DNA: TGTGCCAGCAGCGTAGGGACAGCGAATCAGCCCCAGCATTTT
D gene: NA; clone size: many; J gene: TRBJ2-1; V gene: TRBV11-2; CDR3 protein: CASSLDQYNEQFF; CDR3 DNA: TGTGCCAGCAGCTTGGACCAATACAATGAGCAGTTCTTC
D gene: TRBD2; clone size: many; J gene: TRBJ2-7; V gene: TRBV6-5; CDR3 protein: CASSYSQAGGPYEQYF; CDR3 DNA: TGTGCCAGCAGTTACTCTCAAGCGGGAGGCCCCTACGAGCAGTACTTC
D gene: TRBD1; clone size: many; J gene: TRBJ1-2; V gene: TRBV7-9; CDR3 protein: CASSLGDRDAYGYTF; CDR3 DNA: TGTGCCAGCAGCTTAGGGGACAGGGATGCCTATGGCTACACCTTC
D gene: NA; clone size: many; J gene: TRBJ2-2; V gene: TRBV6-2/TRBV6-3; CDR3 protein: CASSYSHNTGELFF; CDR3 DNA: TGTGCCAGCAGTTACTCGCACAACACCGGGGAGCTGTTTTTT
D gene: TRBD2; clone size: many; J gene: TRBJ2-4; V gene: TRBV6-2/TRBV6-3; CDR3 protein: CASGRGGTAKNIQYF; CDR3 DNA: TGTGCCAGCGGACGGGGGGGGACGGCCAAAAACATTCAGTACTTC
D gene: NA; clone size: many; J gene: TRBJ1-3; V gene: TRBV5-1; CDR3 protein: CASSFSFGNTIYF; CDR3 DNA: TGCGCCAGCAGCTTCTCCTTCGGAAACACCATATATTTT
D gene: NA; clone size: NA; J gene: TRBJ1-4; V gene: TRBV18; CDR3 protein: CASSPQGGELFF; CDR3 DNA: TGTGCCAGCTCACCACAGGGAGGAGAACTGTTTTTT
D gene: TRBD1; clone size: many; J gene: TRBJ1-5; V gene: TRBV12-3/TRBV12-4; CDR3 protein: CASSFEGTGGLGNQPQHF; CDR3 DNA: TGTGCCAGCAGTTTCGAAGGGACAGGGGGTTTGGGCAATCAGCCCCAGCATTTT
D gene: NA; clone size: many; J gene: TRBJ2-2; V gene: TRBV9; CDR3 protein: CASMGVAGELFF; CDR3 DNA: TGTGCCAGCATGGGGGTAGCCGGGGAGCTGTTTTTT
D gene: NA; clone size: many; J gene: TRBJ2-5; V gene: TRBV12-3/TRBV12-4; CDR3 protein: CASSFRQGGEETQYF; CDR3 DNA: TGTGCCAGCAGTTTTCGTCAGGGGGGCGAAGAGACCCAGTACTTC
D gene: TRBD2; clone size: many; J gene: TRBJ2-5; V gene: TRBV28; CDR3 protein: CASSHPLAGGGKTQYF; CDR3 DNA: TGTGCCAGCAGCCACCCCTTAGCGGGAGGGGGAAAGACCCAGTACTTC
D gene: NA; clone size: NA; J gene: TRBJ1-5; V gene: TRBV30; CDR3 protein: CAWSAGGAGQPQHF; CDR3 DNA: TGTGCCTGGAGTGCGGGGGGCGCAGGTCAGCCCCAGCATTTT
D gene: NA; clone size: many; J gene: TRBJ1-2; V gene: TRBV20-1; CDR3 protein: CSAGINRVNNYGYTF; CDR3 DNA: TGCAGTGCTGGTATCAACAGGGTAAATAACTATGGCTACACCTTC
D gene: NA; clone size: many; J gene: TRBJ1-1; V gene: TRBV7-9; CDR3 protein: CASSGGGMNTEAFF; CDR3 DNA: TGTGCCAGCAGCGGCGGGGGCATGAACACTGAAGCTTTCTTT
D gene: TRBD1; clone size: many; J gene: TRBJ2-7; V gene: TRBV2; CDR3 protein: CASSRDRGLSYEQYF; CDR3 DNA: TGTGCCAGCAGTAGGGACAGGGGCCTATCCTACGAGCAGTACTTC
D gene: NA; clone size: many; J gene: TRBJ1-5; V gene: TRBV6-5; CDR3 protein: CASTADATGPQHF; CDR3 DNA: TGTGCCAGCACCGCGGACGCGACGGGTCCCCAGCATTTT
D gene: NA; clone size: many; J gene: TRBJ1-1; V gene: TRBV27; CDR3 protein: CASSLGLSTEAFF; CDR3 DNA: TGTGCCAGCAGTTTGGGGCTGAGCACTGAAGCTTTCTTT
D gene: NA; clone size: many; J gene: TRBJ2-1; V gene: TRBV5-1; CDR3 protein: CASSPRGSGHNEQFF; CDR3 DNA: TGCGCCAGCAGCCCTAGGGGGAGTGGCCACAATGAGCAGTTCTTC
D gene: NA; clone size: many; J gene: TRBJ1-2; V gene: TRBV5-1; CDR3 protein: CASSSGTPNYGYTF; CDR3 DNA: TGCGCCAGCAGCTCGGGGACTCCCAACTATGGCTACACCTTC
D gene: NA; clone size: many; J gene: TRBJ1-3; V gene: TRBV4-3; CDR3 protein: CASSQDARSGNTIYF; CDR3 DNA: TGCGCCAGCAGCCAAGATGCCCGCTCTGGAAACACCATATATTTT
D gene: NA; clone size: NA; J gene: TRBJ2-7; V gene: TRBV29-1; CDR3 protein: CSVENSGGSGSYEQYF; CDR3 DNA: TGCAGCGTTGAAAATTCGGGGGGCTCCGGATCCTACGAGCAGTACTTC
D gene: NA; clone size: many; J gene: TRBJ1-1; V gene: TRBV6-5; CDR3 protein: CASSYNIMNTEAFF; CDR3 DNA: TGTGCCAGCAGTTACAACATCATGAACACTGAAGCTTTCTTT
D gene: NA; clone size: many; J gene: TRBJ2-3; V gene: TRBV4-3; CDR3 protein: CASSQDLFDTQYF; CDR3 DNA: TGCGCCAGCAGCCAAGATCTCTTTGATACGCAGTATTTT
D gene: NA; clone size: many; J gene: TRBJ2-7; V gene: TRBV13; CDR3 protein: CASSFSYEQYF; CDR3 DNA: TGTGCCAGCAGCTTCTCCTACGAGCAGTACTTC
D gene: NA; clone size: many; J gene: TRBJ2-4; V gene: TRBV7-2; CDR3 protein: CASSLSTGAKNIQYF; CDR3 DNA: TGTGCCAGCAGCTTATCCACGGGGGCCAAAAACATTCAGTACTTC
D gene: TRBD2; clone size: many; J gene: TRBJ2-3; V gene: TRBV20-1; CDR3 protein: CSARSVREGPDTQYF; CDR3 DNA: TGCAGTGCTAGGTCAGTCCGGGAGGGGCCAGATACGCAGTATTTT
D gene: TRBD1; clone size: many; J gene: TRBJ2-2; V gene: TRBV5-1; CDR3 protein: CASSVNRGDTGELFF; CDR3 DNA: TGCGCCAGCAGCGTTAACAGGGGGGACACCGGGGAGCTGTTTTTT
D gene: NA; clone size: many; J gene: TRBJ2-3; V gene: TRBV14; CDR3 protein: CASSRQQGPDTQYF; CDR3 DNA: TGTGCCAGCAGCCGTCAACAGGGCCCGGATACGCAGTATTTT
D gene: TRBD2; clone size: many; J gene: TRBJ2-1; V gene: TRBV5-1; CDR3 protein: CASSGGGIGAGVGSSYNEQFF; CDR3 DNA: TGCGCCAGCAGCGGGGGGGGTATCGGAGCGGGAGTGGGCAGCTCCTACAATGAGCAGTTCTTC
D gene: NA; clone size: many; J gene: TRBJ2-5; V gene: TRBV20-1; CDR3 protein: CSASPAHTQETQYF; CDR3 DNA: TGCAGTGCTAGTCCAGCCCATACCCAAGAGACCCAGTACTTC
D gene: TRBD1; clone size: many; J gene: TRBJ1-5; V gene: TRBV29-1; CDR3 protein: CSVGDRHNQPQHF; CDR3 DNA: TGCAGCGTTGGGGACAGGCACAATCAGCCCCAGCATTTT